This T cell receptor (beta chain) derives from a study of blood T cell repertoires in COVID-19. Across the study: From T cells, B-cell-depleted T cells, or PBMCs came the material, which was cDNA or gDNA.

In terms of age and location, participants ranged from about 18 to 90 years and lived in fewer than 30 US areas. Participants had their cohort set by participant-reported clinical history. The CDR3 covers 13 residues. Germline trimming cut 6 bases from V and 6 bases from J; bases unmatched to any gene: 4. The germline CDR1 and CDR2 sequences are SNHLY and FYNNEI. In the authors' workflow: Researchers report that nucleated cell counts were estimated from reference gene primer amplification. Profiling relied on immunoSEQ multiplex PCR, and the TCRdb table lists in-frame clones only, not all of them. V and J calls and clone size are as listed in that table; D and trimming were resolved from the DNA. The table shows about 140,000 clones, with more than 80% occurring only once.

The sample taken for sequencing was PBMCs or T cells enriched from blood (not recorded which). This TCR was recovered from a woman under 30 who had been exposed to COVID-19. The chain joins TRBV2 to TRBJ1-1; 10 positions agree with TRBD1. CDR3 sequence reads: CASRVGQGAEAFF. CDR3 coding DNA: TGTGCCAGCAGGGTCGGACAGGGGGCTGAAGCTTTCTTT.